This TCR beta chain was documented in a study of cytotoxic CD8 clonotypes in ibrutinib-treated CLL. Overall study: The taking of response samples occurred after a median about 12 months of treatment, with a range of 6 to 36.

The CDR3 runs 15 residues. The germline gives CDR1 MDHEN, CDR2 SYDVKM. The J segment lost 6 bases and the V segment lost 6 bases, leaving 7 bases of the junction unmatched. Note on this clone: Its matching antigen is unknown.

Clones were sequenced by immunoSEQ multiplex PCR, and TCRdb holds only the in-frame ones, with some missing. The table shows about 140,000 clones, with more than 75% occurring only once. Study-level findings and limits: Public clonotypes (which were uncommon) either contracted or remained stable on treatment.

The material sequenced was PBMCs, taken after 24 months of ibrutinib treatment. The chain employs TRBV28 and TRBJ2-2, with TRBD2 matching 10 bases. This TCR was recovered from a human donor with chronic lymphocytic leukemia. The CDR3 sequence is CASSHPGTSAGELFF. The CDR3 coding sequence is TGTGCCAGCAGCCACCCCGGGACTAGCGCCGGGGAGCTGTTTTTT.